Sequencing of this TCR beta chain was carried out in a study of blood T cell repertoires in COVID-19. Study summary: The United States, Italy and Spain were the sources of the acute and convalescent COVID-19 samples.

Per the original data handling: Reference gene primer amplification in the assay estimated nucleated cell counts. Repertoires were generated with immunoSEQ multiplex PCR, while TCRdb's copy carries only in-frame clones and drops some. D and trimming were read from the DNA, whereas the V and J calls and clone size are those reported in that table. Among approximately 190,000 clones, over 80% were seen once, and the ten largest hold around 3.1%. With V trimmed by 7 bases and J by 3 bases, 7 bases remained unmatched. The CDR3 has 13 amino acids. Germline CDR1 and CDR2: SQVTM and ANQGSEA. Individuals aged roughly 18 to 95 years were recruited from approximately 22 US areas.

The chain carries TRBV29-1 and TRBJ1-1; the match to TRBD1 covers 8 bases. This sequence was found in a woman in her 30s who had been exposed to COVID-19. The sequencing sample was made of PBMCs or T cells enriched from blood (not recorded which). CDR3 DNA: TGCAGCGCTAGGACAGGGATGGACACTGAAGCTTTCTTT. This gives the protein CSARTGMDTEAFF.